This entry is about one TCR beta chain. Its cognate antigen has yet to be identified. The record has no base qualities; no much larger clone is one base away. CDR1 and CDR2 are read off the germline V gene as SQVTM and ANQGSEA. V loses 0 bases of germline sequence and J loses 6 bases, and the interval between the two ends is 12 bases. Including cysteine and phenylalanine, the CDR3 has 14 amino acids. Only the CDR3 DNA stays, 42 bases, in frame from base 1. The data were taken from a study of blood T cell repertoires in COVID-19 (dated by TCRdb to 2020 to 2022). In the study overall: Samples covering the acute and convalescent phases of COVID-19 were provided by collaborators in the United States, Italy and Spain. The material from the prospective study consisted of cDNA or gDNA derived from T cells, B-cell-depleted T cells, or PBMCs. Deeply sampled blood TCRbeta repertoires from subjects exposed to, actively infected with, or recovered from COVID-19 were included in the dataset. The repertoires were made available in a free public database intended to serve as a resource for research on the immune response to SARS-CoV-2. The samples were drawn from the first 160 participants of the ongoing ImmuneRACE study and from 1,254 subjects provided by 6 global collaborators. Sample metadata almost always included a de-identified subject ID, COVID-19 status, age in years and sex. Where available, HLA class I and class II types were obtained from metadata supplied by the sample provider rather than from assay-based typing.

The immunoSEQ Assay, a bias-controlled multiplex PCR, was used to amplify TCRbeta CDR3 regions from genomic DNA. On the authors' methods: The number of nucleated cells in each sample was estimated from the amplification of reference gene primers within the assay. To quantify the absolute abundance of each unique TCRbeta CDR3 rearrangement, sequence reads were collapsed and filtered. Productive Simpson clonality was computed per sample as the square root of Simpson's diversity index over productive rearrangements. The table comes from immuneACCESS by way of TCRdb, which keeps in-frame sequences with V and J called. Part of the clones is missing from these tables; in studies checked, under half for an unresolved V gene and the rest for unknown reasons. That table supplies the V and J calls and clone size; D and trimming were determined from the DNA. The sample includes around 50,000 clones, with 86% observed a single time. Approximately 15% of the sample goes to the ten largest clones.

The research as a whole found: The amount of clinical and demographic metadata varied by source and participant and was provided uncurated.

Whole blood was collected in K2EDTA tubes by collaborating institutions according to the institutions' own protocols. For TCRbeta analysis, collaborators shipped samples as frozen whole blood, isolated PBMCs, or DNA extracted from either of those sample types. The sequencing sample was made of peripheral blood. This TCR derives from a man between 60 and 75 years old with active or convalescent COVID-19. This chain is built from TRBV29-1 and TRBJ2-1, with an unclear D gene assignment. For the CDR3, the sequence is CSVEDRGDGNEQFF. The DNA is TGCAGCGTTGAAGATCGAGGCGATGGCAATGAGCAGTTCTTC.